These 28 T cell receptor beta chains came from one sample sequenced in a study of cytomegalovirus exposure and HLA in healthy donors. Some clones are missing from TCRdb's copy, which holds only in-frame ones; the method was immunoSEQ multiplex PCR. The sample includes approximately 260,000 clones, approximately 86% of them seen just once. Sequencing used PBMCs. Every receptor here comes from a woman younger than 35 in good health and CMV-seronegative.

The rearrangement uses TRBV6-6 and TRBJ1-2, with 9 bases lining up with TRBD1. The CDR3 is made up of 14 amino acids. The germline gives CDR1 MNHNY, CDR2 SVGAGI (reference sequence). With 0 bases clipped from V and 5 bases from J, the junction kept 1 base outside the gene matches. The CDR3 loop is CASSYSTGGYGYTF. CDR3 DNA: TGTGCCAGCAGTTACTCGACAGGGGGTTATGGCTACACCTTC.

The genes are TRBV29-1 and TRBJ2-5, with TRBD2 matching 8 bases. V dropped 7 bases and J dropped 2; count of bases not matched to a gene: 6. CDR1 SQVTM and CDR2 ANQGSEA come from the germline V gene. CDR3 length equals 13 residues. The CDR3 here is CSAGGGTQETQYF. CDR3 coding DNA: TGCAGCGCGGGAGGGGGGACTCAAGAGACCCAGTACTTC.

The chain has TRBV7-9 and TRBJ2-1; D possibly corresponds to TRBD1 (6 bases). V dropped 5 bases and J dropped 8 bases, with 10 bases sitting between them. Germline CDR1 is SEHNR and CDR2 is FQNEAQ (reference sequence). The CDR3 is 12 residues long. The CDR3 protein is CASSLQGHEQFF. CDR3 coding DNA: TGTGCCAGCAGCCTACAGGGACATGAGCAGTTCTTC.

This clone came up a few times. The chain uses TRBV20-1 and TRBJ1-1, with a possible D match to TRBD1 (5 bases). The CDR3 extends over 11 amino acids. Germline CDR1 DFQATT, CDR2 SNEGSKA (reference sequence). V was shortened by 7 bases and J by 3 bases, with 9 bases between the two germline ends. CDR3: CSEQGDTEAFF. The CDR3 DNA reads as TGCAGTGAGCAAGGGGACACTGAAGCTTTCTTT.

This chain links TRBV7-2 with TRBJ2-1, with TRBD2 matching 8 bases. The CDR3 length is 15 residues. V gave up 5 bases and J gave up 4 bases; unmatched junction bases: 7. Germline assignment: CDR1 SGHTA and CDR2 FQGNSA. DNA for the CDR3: TGTGCCAGCAGCCGGGGGGTAGCGGGGTACAATGAGCAGTTCTTC. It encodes CASSRGVAGYNEQFF.

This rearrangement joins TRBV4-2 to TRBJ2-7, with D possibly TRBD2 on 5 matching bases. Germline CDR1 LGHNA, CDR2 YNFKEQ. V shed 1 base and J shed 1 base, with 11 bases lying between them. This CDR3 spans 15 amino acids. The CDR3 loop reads CASSQAMGVSYEQYF. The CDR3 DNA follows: TGTGCCAGCAGCCAAGCTATGGGAGTTTCCTACGAGCAGTACTTC.

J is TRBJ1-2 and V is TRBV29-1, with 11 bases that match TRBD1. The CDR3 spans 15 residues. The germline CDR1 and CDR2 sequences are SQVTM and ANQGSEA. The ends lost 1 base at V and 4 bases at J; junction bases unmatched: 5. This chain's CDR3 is CSVEGDRGWIYGYTF. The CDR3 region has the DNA TGCAGCGTTGAAGGGGACAGGGGGTGGATCTATGGCTACACCTTC.

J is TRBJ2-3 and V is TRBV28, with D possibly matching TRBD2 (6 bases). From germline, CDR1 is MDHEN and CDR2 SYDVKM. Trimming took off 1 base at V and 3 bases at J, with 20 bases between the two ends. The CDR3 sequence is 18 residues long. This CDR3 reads CASSLYLVGGTLTDTQYF. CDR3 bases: TGTGCCAGCAGTTTATATCTCGTGGGAGGAACCTTGACAGATACGCAGTATTTT.

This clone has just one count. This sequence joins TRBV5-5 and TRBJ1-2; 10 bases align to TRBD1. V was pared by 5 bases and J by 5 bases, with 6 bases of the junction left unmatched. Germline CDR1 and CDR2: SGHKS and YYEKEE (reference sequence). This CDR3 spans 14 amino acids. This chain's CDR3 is CASRSPGQGYGYTF. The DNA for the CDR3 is TGTGCCAGCAGAAGTCCGGGACAGGGGTATGGCTACACCTTC.

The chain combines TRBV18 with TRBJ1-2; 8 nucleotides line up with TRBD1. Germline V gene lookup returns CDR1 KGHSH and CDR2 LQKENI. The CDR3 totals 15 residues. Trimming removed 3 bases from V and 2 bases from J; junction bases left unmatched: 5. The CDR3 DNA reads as TGTGCCAGCTCACCGGACAGGGTTCAAAACTATGGCTACACCTTC. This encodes CASSPDRVQNYGYTF.

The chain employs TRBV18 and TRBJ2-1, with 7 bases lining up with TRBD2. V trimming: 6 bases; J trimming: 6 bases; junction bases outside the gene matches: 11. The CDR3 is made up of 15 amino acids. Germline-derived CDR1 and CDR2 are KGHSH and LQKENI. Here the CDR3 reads CASSIPTSWANEQFF. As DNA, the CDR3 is TGTGCCAGCTCCATTCCGACTAGCTGGGCCAATGAGCAGTTCTTC.

Written as DNA, the CDR3 is TGTGCCAGTAGTTTGGGAGGTAATAACTATGGCTACACCTTC. Encoded protein: CASSLGGNNYGYTF. The chain is built from TRBV19 and TRBJ1-2; D unclear. V gave up 5 bases and J gave up 1 base, with 11 bases separating them. Looked up from germline, CDR1 is LNHDA and CDR2 is SQIVND (reference sequence). This CDR3 spans 14 amino acids.

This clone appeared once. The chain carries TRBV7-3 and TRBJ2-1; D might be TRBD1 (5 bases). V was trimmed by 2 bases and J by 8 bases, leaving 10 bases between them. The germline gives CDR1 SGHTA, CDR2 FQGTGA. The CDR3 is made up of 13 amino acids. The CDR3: CASSLAREDEQFF. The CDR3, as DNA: TGTGCCAGCAGCTTAGCCAGGGAAGATGAGCAGTTCTTC.

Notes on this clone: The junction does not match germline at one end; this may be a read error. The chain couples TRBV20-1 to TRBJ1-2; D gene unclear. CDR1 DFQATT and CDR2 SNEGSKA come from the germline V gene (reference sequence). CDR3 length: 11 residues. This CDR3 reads CSARDHPSGSF. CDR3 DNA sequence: TGCAGTGCTAGAGATCACCCGTCTGGCTCCTTC.

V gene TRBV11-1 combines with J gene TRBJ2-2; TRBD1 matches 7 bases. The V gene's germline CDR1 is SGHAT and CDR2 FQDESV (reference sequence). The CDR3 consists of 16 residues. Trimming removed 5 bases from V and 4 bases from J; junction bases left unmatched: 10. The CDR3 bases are TGTGCCAGCAGCCGGCCGGGGACAGTTTTCACCGGGGAGCTGTTTTTT. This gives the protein CASSRPGTVFTGELFF.

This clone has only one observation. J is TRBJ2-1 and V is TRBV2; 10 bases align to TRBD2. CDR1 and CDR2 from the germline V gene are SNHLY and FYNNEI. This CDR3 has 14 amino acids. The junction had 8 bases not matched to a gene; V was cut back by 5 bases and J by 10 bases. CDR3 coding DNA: TGTGCCAGCAGTCTTGGGACTAGCGTGCGAGAGCAGTTCTTC. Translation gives CASSLGTSVREQFF.

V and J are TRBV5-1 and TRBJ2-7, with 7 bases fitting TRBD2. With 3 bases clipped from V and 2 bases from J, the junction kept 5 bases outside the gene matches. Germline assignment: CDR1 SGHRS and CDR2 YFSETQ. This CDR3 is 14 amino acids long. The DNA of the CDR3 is TGCGCCAGCAGCTCGACCGGGACTACCTACGAGCAGTACTTC. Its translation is CASSSTGTTYEQYF.

The CDR3 nucleotides read TGTGCCAGCAGCCTCGCGAGGGGGCGCGTGTACGAGCAGTACTTC. Its protein is CASSLARGRVYEQYF. The chain links TRBV28 to TRBJ2-7; 7 bases are shared with TRBD1. V shed 6 bases and J 4 bases; nucleotides not matched to a gene: 12. CDR1 is MDHEN, CDR2 SYDVKM, per germline. This CDR3 spans 15 amino acids.

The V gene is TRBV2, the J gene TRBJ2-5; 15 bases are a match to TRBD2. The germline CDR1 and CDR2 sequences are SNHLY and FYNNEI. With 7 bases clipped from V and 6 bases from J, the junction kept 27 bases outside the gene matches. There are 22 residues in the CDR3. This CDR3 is CASKGLAGGDEGLAGGTKTQYF. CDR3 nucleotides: TGTGCCAGCAAGGGATTAGCGGGGGGGGACGAGGGACTAGCGGGAGGCACAAAGACCCAGTACTTC.

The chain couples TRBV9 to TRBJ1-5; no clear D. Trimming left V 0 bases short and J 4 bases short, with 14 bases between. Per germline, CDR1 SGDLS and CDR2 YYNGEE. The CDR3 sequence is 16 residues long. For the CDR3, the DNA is TGTGCCAGCAGCGTAGGTGGCAGGTCGAGTAATCAGCCCCAGCATTTT. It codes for CASSVGGRSSNQPQHF.

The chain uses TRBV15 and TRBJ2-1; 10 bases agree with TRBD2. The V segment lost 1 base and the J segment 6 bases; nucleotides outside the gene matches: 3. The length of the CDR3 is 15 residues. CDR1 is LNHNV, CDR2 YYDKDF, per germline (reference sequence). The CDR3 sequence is CATSRGAGGPNEQFF. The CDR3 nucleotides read TGTGCCACCAGCAGAGGAGCGGGAGGGCCCAATGAGCAGTTCTTC.

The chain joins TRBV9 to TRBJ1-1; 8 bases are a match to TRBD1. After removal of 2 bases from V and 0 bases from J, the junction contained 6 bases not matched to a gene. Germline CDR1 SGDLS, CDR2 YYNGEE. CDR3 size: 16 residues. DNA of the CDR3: TGTGCCAGCAGCGTGGGGACAGGCGCGTTGAACACTGAAGCTTTCTTT. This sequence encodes CASSVGTGALNTEAFF.

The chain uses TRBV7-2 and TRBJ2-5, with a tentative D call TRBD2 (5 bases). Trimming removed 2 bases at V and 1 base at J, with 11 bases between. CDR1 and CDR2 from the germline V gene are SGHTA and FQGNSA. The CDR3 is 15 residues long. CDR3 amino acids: CASSLTGSAQETQYF. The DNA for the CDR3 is TGTGCCAGCAGCTTAACGGGGTCCGCCCAAGAGACCCAGTACTTC.

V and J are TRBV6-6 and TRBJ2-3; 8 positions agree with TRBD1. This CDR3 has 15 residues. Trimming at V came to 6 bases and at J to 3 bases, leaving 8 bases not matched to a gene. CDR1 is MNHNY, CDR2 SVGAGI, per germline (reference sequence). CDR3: CASSAGQGETDTQYF. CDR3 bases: TGTGCCAGCAGCGCCGGACAGGGCGAGACAGATACGCAGTATTTT.

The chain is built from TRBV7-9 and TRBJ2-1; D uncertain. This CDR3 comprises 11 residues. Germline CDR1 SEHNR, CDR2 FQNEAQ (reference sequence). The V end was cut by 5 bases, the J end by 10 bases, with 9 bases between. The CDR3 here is CASSPYKEQFF. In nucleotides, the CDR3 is TGTGCCAGCAGCCCTTATAAAGAGCAGTTCTTC.

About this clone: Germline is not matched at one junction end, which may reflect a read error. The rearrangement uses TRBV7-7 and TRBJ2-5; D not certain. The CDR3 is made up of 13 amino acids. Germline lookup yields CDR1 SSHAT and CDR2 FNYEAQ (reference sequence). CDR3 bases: TGTGCTAGCAGCTTGGGCAGCCAAGAGACCCAGTACTTC. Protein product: CASSLGSQETQYF.

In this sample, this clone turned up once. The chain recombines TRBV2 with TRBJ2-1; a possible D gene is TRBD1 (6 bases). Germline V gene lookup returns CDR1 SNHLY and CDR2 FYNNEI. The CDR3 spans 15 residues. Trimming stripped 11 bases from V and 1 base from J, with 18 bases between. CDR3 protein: CAGAADRKSYNEQFF. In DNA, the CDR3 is TGTGCCGGGGCCGCCGACAGGAAATCCTACAATGAGCAGTTCTTC. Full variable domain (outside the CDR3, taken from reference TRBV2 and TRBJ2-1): EPEVTQTPSHQVTQMGQEVILRCVPISNHLYFYWYRQILGQKVEFLVSFYNNEISEKSEIFDDQFSVERPDGSNFTLKIRSTKLEDSAMYFCAGAADRKSYNEQFFGPGTRLTVL.

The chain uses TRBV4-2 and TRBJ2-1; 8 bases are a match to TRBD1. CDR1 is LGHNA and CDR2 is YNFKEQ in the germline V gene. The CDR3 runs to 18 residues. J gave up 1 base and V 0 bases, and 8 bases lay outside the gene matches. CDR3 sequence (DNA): TGTGCCAGCAGCCAAGATTATCGGACAGGGATGTCCTACAATGAGCAGTTCTTC. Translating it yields CASSQDYRTGMSYNEQFF.